Detailed here is one T cell receptor (beta chain). Antigen specificity is unknown. Primers for the PCR totalled 60 Vbeta and 13 Jbeta. TCRdb keeps only in-frame clones here, not all; method: immunoSEQ multiplex PCR. The sample has 150,000 to 200,000 clones; roughly 80% are singletons. The entry originates in a study of cytomegalovirus exposure and HLA in healthy donors. Study-wide findings and caveats: Both high specificity and high sensitivity reportedly marked the classifier's diagnosis of cytomegalovirus status. Later, TCR association rates were found to vary by HLA locus, highest for DRB1 and lowest for HLA-C.

Per germline, CDR1 LNHDA and CDR2 SQIVND (reference sequence). This CDR3 is 14 amino acids long. V dropped 5 bases and J dropped 4 bases, with 14 bases sitting between them. The sequence derives from a man in his fifties or sixties in good health and CMV-seronegative. The specimen sequenced was PBMCs. This chain joins TRBV19 and TRBJ1-1, with D unresolved. The CDR3: CASSSIEPGTEAFF. The CDR3 nucleotides are TGTGCCAGTAGTTCCATTGAACCCGGCACTGAAGCTTTCTTT.